Reported below is one T cell receptor (beta chain). The data were obtained in a study of OX40 agonist ivuxolimab in advanced cancers. The data were produced by immunoSEQ multiplex PCR, yet TCRdb's version contains in-frame clones alone and is incomplete. The sample yields fewer than 65,000 clones, approximately 92% seen once. The germline CDR1 and CDR2 sequences are MDHEN and SYDVKM. Trimming removed 5 bases from V and 5 bases from J; junction bases left unmatched: 8. The length of the CDR3 is 14 residues. This TCR derives from an adult with an advanced solid tumor such as melanoma, head and neck, liver or kidney cancer. The chain couples TRBV28 to TRBJ1-2; 7 positions match TRBD1. The material sequenced was CD4+ or CD8+ T cells sorted from blood, taken in a trial of the OX40 agonist ivuxolimab. In DNA, the CDR3 is TGTGCCAGCAGTCCGGTGGACAGGTTGTATGGCTACACCTTC. The encoded protein is CASSPVDRLYGYTF.